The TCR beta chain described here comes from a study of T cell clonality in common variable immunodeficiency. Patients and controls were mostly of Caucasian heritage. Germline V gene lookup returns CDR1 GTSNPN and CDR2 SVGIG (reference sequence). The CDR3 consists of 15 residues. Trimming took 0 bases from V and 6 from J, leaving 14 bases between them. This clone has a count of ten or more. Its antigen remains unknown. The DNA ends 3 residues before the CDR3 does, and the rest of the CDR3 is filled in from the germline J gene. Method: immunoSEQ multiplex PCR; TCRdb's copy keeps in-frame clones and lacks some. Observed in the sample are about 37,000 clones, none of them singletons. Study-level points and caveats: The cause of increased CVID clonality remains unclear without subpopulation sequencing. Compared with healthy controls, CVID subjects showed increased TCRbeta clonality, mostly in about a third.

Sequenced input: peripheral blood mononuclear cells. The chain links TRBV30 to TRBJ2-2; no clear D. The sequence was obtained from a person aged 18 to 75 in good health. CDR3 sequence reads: CAWSVGLLIAGELFF. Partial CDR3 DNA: TGTGCCTGGAGTGTTGGTCTTCTTATAGCCGGGGAG.